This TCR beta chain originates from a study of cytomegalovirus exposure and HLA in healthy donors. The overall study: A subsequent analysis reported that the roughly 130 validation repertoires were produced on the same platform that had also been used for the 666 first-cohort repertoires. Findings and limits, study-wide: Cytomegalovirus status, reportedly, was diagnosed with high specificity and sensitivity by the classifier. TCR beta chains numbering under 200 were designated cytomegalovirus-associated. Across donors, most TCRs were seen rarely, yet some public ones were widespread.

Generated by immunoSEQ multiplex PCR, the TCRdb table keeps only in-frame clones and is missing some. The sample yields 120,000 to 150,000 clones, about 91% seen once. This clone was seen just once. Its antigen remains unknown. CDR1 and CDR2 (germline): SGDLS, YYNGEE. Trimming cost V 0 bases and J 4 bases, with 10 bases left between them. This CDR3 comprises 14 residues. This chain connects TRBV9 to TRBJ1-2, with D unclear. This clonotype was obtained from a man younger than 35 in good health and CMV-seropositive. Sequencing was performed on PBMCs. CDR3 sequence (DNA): TGTGCCAGCAGCGTAGCAGACTTATCCTATGGCTACACCTTC. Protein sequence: CASSVADLSYGYTF.